This is a list of T cell receptor beta chains from one sample in a study of blood T cell repertoires in COVID-19. Profiling relied on immunoSEQ multiplex PCR, and the TCRdb table lists in-frame clones only, not all of them. The sample shows about 400,000 clones, around 87% of them seen only once. Source material: peripheral blood. The receptors were gathered from a human donor in a cohort sampled during active COVID-19. CDR3s include the opening cysteine and the closing phenylalanine or tryptophan. A D gene is named only where the DNA matches it firmly. For some rows the clone size is stated as once, few or many, or as a class when expanded; others skip it.

v_gene	j_gene	d_gene	abundance	CDR3nt	CDR3aa
TRBV4-1	TRBJ2-1	.	.	TGCGCCAGCAGCCAAGCGGGGTCGAGGGGCAGGGAGGATGGGGAGCAGTTCTTC	CASSQAGSRGREDGEQFF
TRBV27	TRBJ2-1	TRBD2	.	TGTGCCAGCAGTTTCCTAGCGGGAGAGAGATTGAATGAGCAGTTCTTC	CASSFLAGERLNEQFF
TRBV10-1	TRBJ2-3	TRBD2	.	TGCGCCAGCAGCCTGAGCGGGGCTGGGTCGGATACGCAGTATTTT	CASSLSGAGSDTQYF
TRBV7-9	TRBJ2-2	.	few	TGTGCCAGCAGCCGGACAGTTCTCGCGAACACCGGGGAGCTGTTTTTT	CASSRTVLANTGELFF
TRBV30	TRBJ1-1	.	.	TGTGCCTGGAGTGTTATCGCTGAAGCTTTCTTT	CAWSVIAEAFF
TRBV7-9	TRBJ2-3	TRBD1	.	TGTGCCAGCAGACGGGACAGGGGGCGCGCAGATACGCAGTATTTT	CASRRDRGRADTQYF
TRBV27	TRBJ2-7	TRBD1	.	TGTGCCAGCAGCTCCTATGACAGGGGCACCTACGAGCAGTACTTC	CASSSYDRGTYEQYF
TRBV2	TRBJ2-7	.	.	TGTGCCAGCAGTGGGACTCCCCGAAGCTCCTACGAGCAGTACTTC	CASSGTPRSSYEQYF
TRBV6-5	TRBJ2-3	TRBD2	.	TGTGCCAGCAGTTACACGGGACTAGCGGGAGCAGATACGCAGTATTTT	CASSYTGLAGADTQYF
TRBV9	TRBJ2-5	.	.	TGTGCCAGCGGAGGACAGCAAGAGACCCAGTACTTC	CASGGQQETQYF
TRBV15	TRBJ2-3	TRBD2	.	TGTGCCACCAGCGTTCCGACTAGCGGAGATACAGATACGCAGTATTTT	CATSVPTSGDTDTQYF
TRBV24-1	TRBJ2-5	.	.	TGTGCCACCAGTTTCGGACTCTCCCAAGAGACCCAGTACTTC	CATSFGLSQETQYF
TRBV30	TRBJ1-3	.	.	TGTGCCTGGGCGAAGAGCTCTGGAAACACCATATATTTT	CAWAKSSGNTIYF
TRBV2	TRBJ2-2	.	.	TGTGCCAGCAGTGAACTGTCGCGAACCGGGGAGCTGTTTTTT	CASSELSRTGELFF
TRBV19	TRBJ2-1	.	.	TGTGCCAGTAGTATAGGTTGGGGGGGCCCGGATTACAATGAGCAGTTCTTC	CASSIGWGGPDYNEQFF
TRBV5-1	TRBJ2-2	TRBD1	.	TGCGCCAGCACCTTAGCCGGGACAGGGGGCGCGGAGAACACCGGGGAGCTGTTTTTT	CASTLAGTGGAENTGELFF
TRBV11-3	TRBJ2-2	.	once	TGTGCCAGCAGCTATATTAACACCGGGGAGCTGTTTTTT	CASSYINTGELFF
TRBV19	TRBJ1-2	.	.	TGTGCCAGTAGTTCAGGACAGCTCCTTATCAACTATGGCTACACCTTC	CASSSGQLLINYGYTF
TRBV19	TRBJ2-3	TRBD2	once	TGTGCCAGTAGCCGTCCGGGACTAGCGGGAAGAGATACGCAGTATTTT	CASSRPGLAGRDTQYF
TRBV7-3	TRBJ2-2	.	once	TGTGCCAGCAGTCCCTGGACCGGGGCCGGGGAGCTGTTTTTT	CASSPWTGAGELFF
TRBV15	TRBJ1-1	.	.	TGTGCCACCAGCCTGACAGGAAACACTGAAGCTTTCTTT	CATSLTGNTEAFF
TRBV30	TRBJ2-3	.	.	TGTGCCTGGAGTGCAGGGGATTCGGGCACAGATACGCAGTATTTT	CAWSAGDSGTDTQYF
TRBV24-1	TRBJ2-3	TRBD2	.	TGTGCCACCAGTGATTTTGCCGGGGGGGGCGGCACAGATACGCAGTATTTT	CATSDFAGGGGTDTQYF
TRBV5-4	TRBJ2-3	TRBD2	.	TGTGCCAGCAGCTCGAGCGGGAGGCCAATTATCACAGATACGCAGTATTTT	CASSSSGRPIITDTQYF